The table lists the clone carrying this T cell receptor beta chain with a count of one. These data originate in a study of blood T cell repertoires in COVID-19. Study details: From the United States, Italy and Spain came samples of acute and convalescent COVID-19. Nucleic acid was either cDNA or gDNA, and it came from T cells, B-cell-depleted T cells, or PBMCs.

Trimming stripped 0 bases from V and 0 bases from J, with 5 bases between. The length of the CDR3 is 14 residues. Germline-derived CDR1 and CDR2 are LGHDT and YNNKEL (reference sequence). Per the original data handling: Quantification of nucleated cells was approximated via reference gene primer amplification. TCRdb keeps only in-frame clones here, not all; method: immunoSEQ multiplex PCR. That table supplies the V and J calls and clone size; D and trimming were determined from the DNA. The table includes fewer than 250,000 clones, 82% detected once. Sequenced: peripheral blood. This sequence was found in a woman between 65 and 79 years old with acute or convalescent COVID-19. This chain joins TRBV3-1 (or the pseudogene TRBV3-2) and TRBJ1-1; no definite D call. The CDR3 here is CASSQEYLNTEAFF. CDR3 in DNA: TGTGCCAGCAGCCAAGAATACTTGAACACTGAAGCTTTCTTT.